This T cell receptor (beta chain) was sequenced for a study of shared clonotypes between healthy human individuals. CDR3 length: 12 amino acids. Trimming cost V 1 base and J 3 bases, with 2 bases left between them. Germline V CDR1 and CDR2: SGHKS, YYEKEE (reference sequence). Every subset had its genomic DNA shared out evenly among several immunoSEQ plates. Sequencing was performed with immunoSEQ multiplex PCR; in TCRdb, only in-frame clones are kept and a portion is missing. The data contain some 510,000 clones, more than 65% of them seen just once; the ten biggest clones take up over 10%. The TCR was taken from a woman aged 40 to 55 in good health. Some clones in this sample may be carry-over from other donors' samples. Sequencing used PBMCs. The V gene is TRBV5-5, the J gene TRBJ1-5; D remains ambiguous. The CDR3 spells CASSLPNQPQHF. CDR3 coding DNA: TGTGCCAGCAGCTTGCCCAATCAGCCCCAGCATTTT.